The rows below give T cell receptor beta chains drawn from one sample of a study of blood T cells in healthy people across ages. A single record per CDR3 protein comes from TCRdb applying MiXCR to the 5' RACE reads. This sample has about 760,000 distinct CDR3 sequences, with roughly 25% found just once. This sample also belongs to another study, concerning T cells of mothers and their children.

The sequencing sample was made of blood. Receptors originate from a boy aged 5-17 years in good health. Both conserved end residues are part of each CDR3. Fields, in order: V gene, D gene, J gene, clone size, CDR3 DNA, CDR3 protein. The D gene is left open where the match is weak. Size is omitted from some rows. Given values are once, few, many or a class for expanded clones.

v_call: TRBV29-1
d_call: NA
j_call: TRBJ2-5
clone_size: NA
cdr3_nt: TGCAGCGTTGTCGGGTATCAAGAGACCCAGTACTTC
cdr3_aa: CSVVGYQETQYF

v_call: TRBV4-3
d_call: NA
j_call: TRBJ1-3
clone_size: NA
cdr3_nt: TGCGCCAGCAGCCAAGATCATAGTCAGGCGAGCTCTGGAAACACCATATATTTT
cdr3_aa: CASSQDHSQASSGNTIYF

v_call: TRBV7-2
d_call: NA
j_call: TRBJ2-3
clone_size: few
cdr3_nt: TGTGCCAGCAGCTTAGGGTCTATATTCGGGGATACGCAGTATTTT
cdr3_aa: CASSLGSIFGDTQYF

v_call: TRBV7-2
d_call: NA
j_call: TRBJ1-4
clone_size: few
cdr3_nt: TGTGCCAGCAGCTCAGGGAGATATCGGGAAAAACTGTTTTTT
cdr3_aa: CASSSGRYREKLFF

v_call: TRBV6-5
d_call: NA
j_call: TRBJ1-3
clone_size: NA
cdr3_nt: TGTGCCAGCAGTTTTACAAGGACAGCTGGAAACACCATATATTTT
cdr3_aa: CASSFTRTAGNTIYF

v_call: TRBV19
d_call: NA
j_call: TRBJ2-3
clone_size: NA
cdr3_nt: TGTGCCAGTACCCGGACCGTTAGCACAGATACGCAGTATTTT
cdr3_aa: CASTRTVSTDTQYF

v_call: TRBV28
d_call: NA
j_call: TRBJ1-3
clone_size: few
cdr3_nt: TGTGCCAGTAGTGATCCGGGAGGAAACACCATATATTTT
cdr3_aa: CASSDPGGNTIYF

v_call: TRBV28
d_call: TRBD2
j_call: TRBJ2-5
clone_size: few
cdr3_nt: TGTGCCAGCAGGACCGGGACTAGCGGGAGTCGGGAGACCCAGTACTTC
cdr3_aa: CASRTGTSGSRETQYF

v_call: TRBV29-1
d_call: NA
j_call: TRBJ2-5
clone_size: NA
cdr3_nt: TGCAGCGCCGAGAATGGAGAGACCCAGTACTTC
cdr3_aa: CSAENGETQYF

v_call: TRBV29-1
d_call: NA
j_call: TRBJ1-3
clone_size: NA
cdr3_nt: TGCAGCGTTGTTGCAGGCTCTGGAAACACCATATATTTT
cdr3_aa: CSVVAGSGNTIYF

v_call: TRBV9
d_call: NA
j_call: TRBJ2-5
clone_size: NA
cdr3_nt: TGTGCCAGCAGCGTTGGTAGGGGGTTAGAGACCCAGTACTTC
cdr3_aa: CASSVGRGLETQYF

v_call: TRBV12-3/TRBV12-4
d_call: NA
j_call: TRBJ2-5
clone_size: NA
cdr3_nt: TGTGCCAGCAGTAAGGGGTACCAAGAGACCCAGTACTTC
cdr3_aa: CASSKGYQETQYF

v_call: TRBV12-3/TRBV12-4
d_call: NA
j_call: TRBJ2-1
clone_size: few
cdr3_nt: TGTGCCAGCACTCTGGTGGGGTACAATGAGCAGTTCTTC
cdr3_aa: CASTLVGYNEQFF

v_call: TRBV29-1
d_call: NA
j_call: TRBJ2-5
clone_size: NA
cdr3_nt: TGCAGCGGGGGGGACATCTTGGGAGAGACCCAGTACTTC
cdr3_aa: CSGGDILGETQYF

v_call: TRBV12-3/TRBV12-4
d_call: NA
j_call: TRBJ2-2
clone_size: once
cdr3_nt: TGTGCCAGCAGTGTCGACGCGGCCGGGGAGCTGTTTTTT
cdr3_aa: CASSVDAAGELFF

v_call: TRBV29-1
d_call: NA
j_call: TRBJ1-1
clone_size: many
cdr3_nt: TGCAGCGTTGAAGAAGGAACTGAAGCTTTCTTT
cdr3_aa: CSVEEGTEAFF

v_call: TRBV24-1
d_call: NA
j_call: TRBJ1-4
clone_size: few
cdr3_nt: TGTGCCACCAGTGATTCCGGCAATGAAAAACTGTTTTTT
cdr3_aa: CATSDSGNEKLFF

v_call: TRBV7-9
d_call: NA
j_call: TRBJ2-5
clone_size: NA
cdr3_nt: TGTGCCAGCACAGGCAGGGTCCAAGAGACCCAGTACTTC
cdr3_aa: CASTGRVQETQYF

v_call: TRBV4-3
d_call: NA
j_call: TRBJ1-4
clone_size: NA
cdr3_nt: TGCGCCAGCAGCCAGGACGGTGAGGATGAAAAACTGTTTTTT
cdr3_aa: CASSQDGEDEKLFF

v_call: TRBV20-1
d_call: TRBD2
j_call: TRBJ2-5
clone_size: few
cdr3_nt: TGCAGTGCTAGATCCGGGACTAGCGCCCAAGAGACCCAGTACTTC
cdr3_aa: CSARSGTSAQETQYF

v_call: TRBV11-2
d_call: NA
j_call: TRBJ2-1
clone_size: few
cdr3_nt: TGTGCCAGCAGCTTAACGCTCCGCGGGCAGCCGTACAATGAGCAGTTCTTC
cdr3_aa: CASSLTLRGQPYNEQFF

v_call: TRBV9
d_call: NA
j_call: TRBJ2-1
clone_size: NA
cdr3_nt: TGTGCCAGCAGCCCTTGGCGGGACTACAATGAGCAGTTCTTC
cdr3_aa: CASSPWRDYNEQFF

v_call: TRBV3-1
d_call: NA
j_call: TRBJ2-5
clone_size: NA
cdr3_nt: TGTGCCAGCTGTAGGAGCGGGTTGGAGGAGACCCAGTACTTC
cdr3_aa: CASCRSGLEETQYF

v_call: TRBV10-2
d_call: NA
j_call: TRBJ2-2
clone_size: NA
cdr3_nt: TGCGCCAGCAGTGGGCCAGGGTGGCCCGGGGAGCTGTTTTTT
cdr3_aa: CASSGPGWPGELFF

v_call: TRBV6-6
d_call: NA
j_call: TRBJ2-7
clone_size: NA
cdr3_nt: TGTGCCAGCAGTTACTCAATCGCGATCACCTACGAGCAGTACTTC
cdr3_aa: CASSYSIAITYEQYF

v_call: TRBV29-1
d_call: NA
j_call: TRBJ2-3
clone_size: NA
cdr3_nt: TGCAGCGTTACGGACAGCTTCACAGATACGCAGTATTTT
cdr3_aa: CSVTDSFTDTQYF

v_call: TRBV28
d_call: NA
j_call: TRBJ2-5
clone_size: few
cdr3_nt: TGTGCCAGCAGACATTACCGGGAGTTTCAAGAGACCCAGTACTTC
cdr3_aa: CASRHYREFQETQYF

v_call: TRBV28
d_call: TRBD2
j_call: TRBJ2-5
clone_size: few
cdr3_nt: TGTGCCAGCACGCGGGGAGGGGCAACCGGGCAAGAGACCCAGTACTTC
cdr3_aa: CASTRGGATGQETQYF

v_call: TRBV28
d_call: TRBD1
j_call: TRBJ2-5
clone_size: NA
cdr3_nt: TGTGCCAGCAGTACCTGGGACAGTTCCTACGAGCGGTACTTC
cdr3_aa: CASSTWDSSYERYF

v_call: TRBV10-3
d_call: NA
j_call: TRBJ2-7
clone_size: NA
cdr3_nt: TGTGCCATCAGTGCAGGGAGCTCCTACGAGCAGTACTTC
cdr3_aa: CAISAGSSYEQYF

v_call: TRBV5-1
d_call: NA
j_call: TRBJ2-1
clone_size: NA
cdr3_nt: TGCGCCAGCAGCTCCACGCCAGGGTTCTCCTACAATGAGCAGTTCTTC
cdr3_aa: CASSSTPGFSYNEQFF

v_call: TRBV7-2
d_call: TRBD1
j_call: TRBJ1-2
clone_size: NA
cdr3_nt: TGTGCCAGCAGCTTAGCGACAGGGGGGTCCGATGGCTACACCTTC
cdr3_aa: CASSLATGGSDGYTF

v_call: TRBV27
d_call: NA
j_call: TRBJ2-5
clone_size: few
cdr3_nt: TGTGCCAGCAGTTCCCCCCAGGGGACCCAGTACTTC
cdr3_aa: CASSSPQGTQYF

v_call: TRBV3-1
d_call: NA
j_call: TRBJ2-5
clone_size: few
cdr3_nt: TGTGCCAGCTTGAACTTGGAGGGGGGCCAAGAGACCCAGTACTTC
cdr3_aa: CASLNLEGGQETQYF

v_call: TRBV20-1
d_call: NA
j_call: TRBJ1-4
clone_size: NA
cdr3_nt: TGCAGTGCTAGACCTCTCTCGGGAGGAGTAAATGAAAAACTGTTTTTT
cdr3_aa: CSARPLSGGVNEKLFF

v_call: TRBV12-3/TRBV12-4
d_call: NA
j_call: TRBJ2-4
clone_size: NA
cdr3_nt: TGTGCCAGCAGTTCCTTGGGGGGGGGCGGGGGTGGCATTCAGTACTTC
cdr3_aa: CASSSLGGGGGGIQYF

v_call: TRBV24-1
d_call: TRBD1
j_call: TRBJ2-1
clone_size: NA
cdr3_nt: TGTGCCACCAGTGACGCCGTAGGACAGGGGGGGTACAATGAGCAGTTCTTC
cdr3_aa: CATSDAVGQGGYNEQFF

v_call: TRBV12-3/TRBV12-4
d_call: TRBD2
j_call: TRBJ2-1
clone_size: NA
cdr3_nt: TGTGCCAGCAGCACTAGCGACTCCTACAATGAGCAGTTCTTC
cdr3_aa: CASSTSDSYNEQFF

v_call: TRBV7-2
d_call: TRBD2
j_call: TRBJ2-7
clone_size: NA
cdr3_nt: TGTGCCAGCAGCTCCCCTAGCGGGAGGTTCTACGAGCAGTACTTC
cdr3_aa: CASSSPSGRFYEQYF

v_call: TRBV12-3/TRBV12-4
d_call: NA
j_call: TRBJ2-4
clone_size: NA
cdr3_nt: TGTGCCAGCAGTTCCCCGGGGGTGGGAAACATTCAGTACTTC
cdr3_aa: CASSSPGVGNIQYF

v_call: TRBV12-3/TRBV12-4
d_call: NA
j_call: TRBJ2-7
clone_size: once
cdr3_nt: TGTGCCAGCAGTCCCTCAGGGTTAGGGGAGCAGTACTTC
cdr3_aa: CASSPSGLGEQYF

v_call: TRBV7-2
d_call: NA
j_call: TRBJ1-6
clone_size: few
cdr3_nt: TGTGCCAGCAGCTTAGATCTAGGGCCCCTCCACTTT
cdr3_aa: CASSLDLGPLHF

v_call: TRBV4-1
d_call: TRBD1
j_call: TRBJ1-2
clone_size: NA
cdr3_nt: TGCGCCAGCAGCCAAGGTTTTGGACAGGGGTTATATGGCTACACCTTC
cdr3_aa: CASSQGFGQGLYGYTF

v_call: TRBV7-2
d_call: NA
j_call: TRBJ2-5
clone_size: NA
cdr3_nt: TGTGCCAGCAGCCGAATACGGGGGACCCAAGAGACCCAGTACTTC
cdr3_aa: CASSRIRGTQETQYF

v_call: TRBV4-1
d_call: TRBD2
j_call: TRBJ2-4
clone_size: few
cdr3_nt: TGCGCCAGCAGCCAAGGAATACCCCTAGCGGGGGCCAAAAACATTCAGTACTTC
cdr3_aa: CASSQGIPLAGAKNIQYF

v_call: TRBV4-1
d_call: NA
j_call: TRBJ2-7
clone_size: NA
cdr3_nt: TGCGCCAGCAGCAAAGATGGCACCAACTACGAGCAGTACTTC
cdr3_aa: CASSKDGTNYEQYF

v_call: TRBV5-1
d_call: NA
j_call: TRBJ2-2
clone_size: few
cdr3_nt: TGCGCCAGCAGCCCCCCCGGGGCAGGGACGTTCACCGGGGAGCTGTTTTTT
cdr3_aa: CASSPPGAGTFTGELFF

v_call: TRBV4-1
d_call: NA
j_call: TRBJ2-5
clone_size: few
cdr3_nt: TGCGCCAGCAGTCTTAGGGTCGGGGTCTTAAAAGAGACCCAGTACTTC
cdr3_aa: CASSLRVGVLKETQYF

v_call: TRBV6-1
d_call: NA
j_call: TRBJ2-1
clone_size: NA
cdr3_nt: TGTGCCGGGACCCTGGGACCGCCCCCCAATGAGCAGTTCTTC
cdr3_aa: CAGTLGPPPNEQFF

v_call: TRBV7-3
d_call: TRBD2
j_call: TRBJ2-5
clone_size: NA
cdr3_nt: TGTGCCAGCAGCCCCATTAACACCGCTAGCGGGGCGGAGACCCAGTACTTC
cdr3_aa: CASSPINTASGAETQYF

v_call: TRBV11-2
d_call: TRBD2
j_call: TRBJ2-1
clone_size: NA
cdr3_nt: TGTGCCAGCAGCTCCTACCAGCGGGAGAGGGATGAGCAGTTCTTC
cdr3_aa: CASSSYQRERDEQFF

v_call: TRBV20-1
d_call: NA
j_call: TRBJ2-5
clone_size: NA
cdr3_nt: TGCAGTGCTAGGAATAGCGGCCAAGAGACCCAGTACTTC
cdr3_aa: CSARNSGQETQYF

v_call: TRBV3-1
d_call: NA
j_call: TRBJ2-7
clone_size: NA
cdr3_nt: TGTGCCAGCAGCCAATCGCCAAACTCCTACGAGCAGTACTTC
cdr3_aa: CASSQSPNSYEQYF

v_call: TRBV29-1
d_call: NA
j_call: TRBJ1-3
clone_size: NA
cdr3_nt: TGCAGCATCACAGGGCCCTCTGGAAACACCATATATTTT
cdr3_aa: CSITGPSGNTIYF

v_call: TRBV5-1
d_call: TRBD2
j_call: TRBJ2-3
clone_size: NA
cdr3_nt: TGCGCCAGCAGCCCAAGAAATCTAGCGGCCTACGGGTATTTT
cdr3_aa: CASSPRNLAAYGYF

v_call: TRBV5-1
d_call: TRBD2
j_call: TRBJ2-7
clone_size: few
cdr3_nt: TGCGCCAGCAGCGCTTACAGCGGGACCTCCTACGAGCAGTACTTC
cdr3_aa: CASSAYSGTSYEQYF

v_call: TRBV18
d_call: NA
j_call: TRBJ2-1
clone_size: NA
cdr3_nt: TGTGCCAGCTGCACCGAGGACAGATACTACAATGAGCAGTTCTTC
cdr3_aa: CASCTEDRYYNEQFF